Presented here are 25 T cell receptor beta chains from one specimen sequenced in a study of blood T cells in healthy people across ages. A second PCR, run for 7 to 11 cycles, used a sample-barcoded 5' primer plus a J-beta primer mix. MiXCR, applied by TCRdb to the 5' RACE reads, yields one record per CDR3 protein. The repertoire has about 640,000 distinct CDR3 sequences, under 70% of them found once; the top ten carry over 30%. Sequencing used blood. These receptors were collected from a man in his 60s in good health.

This sequence joins TRBV27 and TRBJ1-4; D unclear. This CDR3 region has 11 residues. The germline gives CDR1 MNHEY, CDR2 SMNVEV (reference sequence). V gave up 3 bases and J gave up 10 bases, with 6 bases separating them. As DNA, the CDR3 is TGTGCCAGCAGTTTTGCCGGAAAACTGTTTTTT. Residues: CASSFAGKLFF.

The J gene is TRBJ2-1, the V gene TRBV7-9; 7 nucleotides line up with TRBD1. Gene TRBJ2-7 matches the end of the DNA better, so the J call may be wrong. CDR3 length equals 14 residues. Germline lookup yields CDR1 SEHNR and CDR2 FQNEAQ (reference sequence). The CDR3 is CASSLVRQGDEQYF. In DNA form, the CDR3 reads TGTGCCAGCAGCTTAGTGCGACAGGGTGACGAGCAGTACTTC.

This clonotype was counted a few times. This chain links TRBV7-9 with TRBJ2-5, with a possible D match to TRBD2 (6 bases). Germline V CDR1 and CDR2: SEHNR, FQNEAQ (reference sequence). V was clipped by 8 bases and J by 3 bases, with 16 bases between them. The length of the CDR3 is 14 residues. The CDR3 loop reads CASRERLGKETQYF. The CDR3 nucleotides are TGTGCCAGCCGCGAGAGACTAGGGAAAGAGACCCAGTACTTC.

This clonotype was detected only once. One end of the junction is discordant with germline, which a read error may explain. The CDR3 DNA sequence: TGCGCCAGCGCTGTGGGGGGTTTGGCCAACTATGGCTACACCTTC. Its translation: CASAVGGLANYGYTF. The rearrangement uses TRBV28 and TRBJ1-2, with D possibly TRBD1 on 5 matching bases. This CDR3 spans 15 amino acids. Germline V lookup: CDR1 MDHEN, CDR2 SYDVKM.

The chain uses TRBV25-1 and TRBJ2-5; D might be TRBD1 (6 bases). This CDR3 is 16 amino acids long. The V end lost 2 bases, the J end lost 2 bases, and 15 bases lay between the germline ends. Germline assignment: CDR1 MGHDK and CDR2 SYGVNS. The CDR3 nucleotides are TGTGCCAGCAGTGAACCCGCAGGGGCAGGTCAAGAGACCCAGTACTTC. It yields the protein CASSEPAGAGQETQYF.

This clonotype was observed once. The chain joins TRBV6-6 to TRBJ1-5; the match to TRBD1 covers 8 bases. V gave up 6 bases and J gave up 6 bases; unmatched junction bases: 10. The CDR3 length is 15 residues. CDR1 and CDR2 from the germline V gene are MNHNY and SVGAGI (reference sequence). The CDR3 region has the DNA TGTGCCAGCAGAGAACAGGGGGGAGTGGCTCAGCCCCAGCATTTT. It yields the protein CASREQGGVAQPQHF.

The chain couples TRBV3-1 to TRBJ2-1, with D perhaps matching TRBD2 (7 bases). V was cut by 3 bases and J by 2 bases, with 20 bases left in between. CDR1 is LGHDT, CDR2 YNNKEL, per germline (reference sequence). There are 18 residues in the CDR3. The CDR3, as DNA: TGTGCCAGCAGCCAGGGGGGGCTGGGGACTCCCCCCTACAATGAGCAGTTCTTC. Protein sequence: CASSQGGLGTPPYNEQFF.

The chain links TRBV5-1 to TRBJ2-6, with 11 bases fitting TRBD2. Germline-derived CDR1 and CDR2 are SGHRS and YFSETQ. The CDR3 loop spans 18 amino acids. With V trimmed by 0 bases and J by 0 bases, 2 bases remained unmatched. For the CDR3, the DNA is TGCGCCAGCAGCTTGGGACTAGCGGGATACTCTGGGGCCAACGTCCTGACTTTC. Its protein product is CASSLGLAGYSGANVLTF.

V usage is TRBV28 and J usage is TRBJ2-1, with 12 bases that match TRBD2. The J call may be faulty, since TRBJ2-7 better matches the DNA end. This CDR3 has 15 amino acids. The germline V gene has CDR1 MDHEN and CDR2 SYDVKM. The CDR3 spells CASILAGGPGDEQYF. CDR3 DNA: TGTGCCAGCATCCTAGCGGGGGGGCCGGGCGATGAGCAGTACTTC.

The chain employs TRBV10-3 and TRBJ1-5; 7 bases map to TRBD1. The CDR3 has 15 residues. CDR1 ENHRY and CDR2 SYGVKD come from the germline V gene. V lost 5 bases, J lost 2 bases, and 6 bases stayed unmatched. The CDR3 spells CAISHGTEGNQPQHF. The CDR3 region has the DNA TGTGCCATCAGTCACGGGACAGAGGGCAATCAGCCCCAGCATTTT.

This clonotype was seen a single time. V and J are TRBV5-1 and TRBJ1-6; D is possibly TRBD1 (6 bases). In germline, CDR1 is SGHRS, CDR2 YFSETQ. Trimming cost V 3 bases and J 12 bases, with 16 bases left between them. The CDR3 sequence is 14 residues long. CDR3 nucleotide sequence: TGCGCCAGCAGCTCGGGGGCGGGGAGAGAACCCCTCCACTTT. Protein: CASSSGAGREPLHF.

V and J are TRBV4-1 and TRBJ2-4; 12 bases map to TRBD1. With the DNA end fitting TRBJ2-7 better, the J assignment may be wrong. Per the germline V gene, CDR1 is MGHRA and CDR2 is YSYEKL. CDR3 size: 17 residues. The CDR3: CASSQDRDRGHSYEQYF. CDR3 in DNA: TGCGCCAGCAGCCAAGATCGGGACAGGGGGCACTCCTACGAGCAGTACTTC.

J is TRBJ2-7 and V is TRBV4-1; 7 bases map to TRBD1. The CDR3 is 16 residues long. The germline CDR1 and CDR2 sequences are MGHRA and YSYEKL. The V and J ends lost 2 bases and 2 bases, in that order; junction bases with no gene match: 9. CDR3 amino acids: CASSQSSGTETYEQYF. The CDR3 bases are TGCGCCAGCAGCCAATCATCCGGGACAGAGACCTACGAGCAGTACTTC.

This clonotype occurred a few times. The chain combines TRBV6-1 with TRBJ1-6; no firm D call. V was pared by 2 bases and J by 0 bases, with 5 bases between. Germline CDR1 reads MNHNS; CDR2 reads SASEGT. The CDR3 has 15 residues. The CDR3 region has the DNA TGTGCCAGCAGTGAATCTAGCTCCTATAATTCACCCCTCCACTTT. Translated, it gives CASSESSSYNSPLHF.

This sequence joins TRBV12-3 or TRBV12-4 and TRBJ2-5; 8 bases are a match to TRBD1. There are 15 residues in the CDR3. Trimming cost V 6 bases and J 13 bases; bases outside gene matches: 19. CDR3 nucleotide sequence: TGTGCCAGCAGCGCTGGGGACAGGCTGGCCTACGAGCGGTACTTC. This codes for CASSAGDRLAYERYF.

The chain links TRBV5-1 to TRBJ2-3, with D possibly being TRBD1 or TRBD2 (5 bases each). Germline lookup yields CDR1 SGHRS and CDR2 YFSETQ. Trimming pared 7 bases from V and 6 bases from J, leaving 21 bases between. CDR3 length equals 15 residues. This CDR3 reads CASGEGDLLFDTQYF. CDR3 in DNA: TGCGCCAGCGGTGAAGGGGACCTCCTCTTTGATACGCAGTATTTT.

The rearrangement uses TRBV6-6 and TRBJ1-2, with 9 nucleotides matching TRBD1. Germline assignment: CDR1 MNHNY and CDR2 SVGAGI (reference sequence). V shed 4 bases, J shed 6 bases, and the junction held 6 bases outside the gene matches. The CDR3 consists of 14 residues. DNA of the CDR3: TGTGCCAGCAGTTCTCGGACAGGGGAGAATGGCTACACCTTC. It codes for CASSSRTGENGYTF.

The V call is TRBV7-2, the J call TRBJ1-1; D uncertain. This CDR3 spans 12 amino acids. Germline V gene data show CDR1 as SGHTA and CDR2 as FQGNSA. With 1 base removed from V and 4 bases from J, the gap between germline ends came to 4 bases. CDR3: CASSLDSTEAFF. The CDR3 nucleotides are TGTGCCAGCAGCTTAGATAGCACTGAAGCTTTCTTT.

The genes are TRBV5-1 and TRBJ2-6, with TRBD1 matching 8 bases. The length of the CDR3 is 15 residues. With V trimmed by 9 bases and J by 0 bases, 5 bases remained unmatched. CDR1 and CDR2 (germline): SGHRS, YFSETQ. CDR3 amino acids: CATRTGSSGANVLTF. As DNA, the CDR3 is TGCGCCACCAGGACAGGGAGCTCTGGGGCCAACGTCCTGACTTTC.

Worth noting for this clonotype: Relative to the germline gene, one junction end is altered; a read error may explain this. CDR3 residues: CAGSPLASPGGNEQFF. In DNA, the CDR3 is TGTGCCGGCTCACCACTGGCTAGTCCCGGGGGCAATGAGCAGTTCTTC. V and J are TRBV18 and TRBJ2-1; a possible D gene is TRBD2 (6 bases). Germline assignment: CDR1 KGHSH and CDR2 LQKENI. The CDR3 is 16 amino acids.

This clonotype has just one count. J is TRBJ1-2 and V is TRBV28; D not certain. Germline V gene lookup returns CDR1 MDHEN and CDR2 SYDVKM. The CDR3 is 13 residues long. V dropped 2 bases and J dropped 7 bases, with 11 bases sitting between them. CDR3: CASSLRWLGGYTF. CDR3 nucleotide sequence: TGTGCCAGCAGTTTAAGGTGGTTGGGTGGCTACACCTTC.

The table lists this clonotype with a few counts. J is TRBJ2-1 and V is TRBV10-3, with D perhaps matching TRBD1 or TRBD2 (5 bases each). The CDR3 sequence is 15 residues long. V lost 2 bases, J lost 0 bases, and 8 bases lay in between. Germline V CDR1 and CDR2: ENHRY, SYGVKD. CDR3 protein: CAISEGGFSYNEQFF. The CDR3, as DNA: TGTGCCATCAGTGAGGGGGGTTTCTCCTACAATGAGCAGTTCTTC.

The V gene is TRBV3-1, the J gene TRBJ1-1, with D uncertain. The V gene lost 0 bases and the J gene lost 11 bases, with 16 bases spanning the gap. Germline lookup yields CDR1 LGHDT and CDR2 YNNKEL (reference sequence). This CDR3 has 14 amino acids. CDR3 nucleotide sequence: TGTGCCAGCAGCCAAGATAGCGGGTTGTCGGCGGCTTTCTTT. Translation gives CASSQDSGLSAAFF.

The table lists this clonotype with a few counts. V usage is TRBV6-6 and J usage is TRBJ1-5, with D possibly matching TRBD1 (6 bases). The length of the CDR3 is 14 residues. The V gene lost 6 bases and the J gene lost 5 bases, with 14 bases spanning the gap. Germline assignment: CDR1 MNHNY and CDR2 SVGAGI (reference sequence). CDR3 coding DNA: TGTGCCAGCAGCTTCACAGGGAGGGATCAGCCCCAGCATTTT. Amino acid sequence: CASSFTGRDQPQHF.

The chain recombines TRBV3-1 with TRBJ2-1; no clear D. Germline CDR1 LGHDT, CDR2 YNNKEL (reference sequence). V was cut by 0 bases and J by 9 bases, with 12 bases left in between. This CDR3 spans 14 amino acids. In DNA, the CDR3 is TGTGCCAGCAGCCAAGATGGACCTTGGGGTGAGCAGTTCTTC. Protein product: CASSQDGPWGEQFF.